The clone carrying this T cell receptor beta chain occurred a few times. These data originate in a study of blood T cell repertoires in COVID-19. Study-wide background: The United States, Italy and Spain were the sources of the acute and convalescent COVID-19 samples. T cells, B-cell-depleted T cells, or PBMCs supplied cDNA or gDNA.

This CDR3 has 14 amino acids. Germline V gene data show CDR1 as LGHDT and CDR2 as YNNKEL (reference sequence). The V and J ends lost 0 bases and 6 bases respectively, with 11 bases between them. Data came from immunoSEQ multiplex PCR; TCRdb stores just in-frame clones and leaves some out. This table holds some 99,000 clones, 84% found once. This sequence originates from a woman aged 45 to 65 with acute or convalescent COVID-19. V gene TRBV3-1 (or the pseudogene TRBV3-2) combines with J gene TRBJ1-2; D is uncertain. Sequenced sample: peripheral blood. CDR3 loop: CASSQDIYGDGYTF. Here the CDR3 DNA reads TGTGCCAGCAGCCAAGATATTTACGGGGATGGCTACACCTTC.